Sequencing of this T cell receptor beta chain was carried out in a study of shared clonotypes between healthy human individuals. At the level of the study: Each donor's CD4 naive and CD4 memory cells filled three plates apiece, CD8 naive two, and CD8 memory one. Study findings and constraints: In a few donors, around 5% of naive CD4 clonotypes appeared in common.

TCRdb keeps only in-frame clones here, not all; method: immunoSEQ multiplex PCR. The sample comprises 2 million to 2.5 million clones, around 90% of which are singletons, and about 0.36% rests with the top ten. Worth noting for this clone: The antigen remains unidentified.

CDR1 and CDR2 (germline): SGHRS, YFSETQ. The CDR3 contains 15 residues. V dropped 4 bases and J dropped 6 bases, with 17 bases sitting between them. The rearrangement joins TRBV5-1 to TRBJ2-1, with D uncertain. The sequenced sample was naive CD4+ T cells from PBMCs. Subset described: CD45RA+ positively selected. The sequence was collected from a man younger than 30 in good health. Some clones in this sample may be carry-over from other donors' samples. The CDR3: CASSVGNANGNEQFF. The CDR3 region has the DNA TGCGCCAGCAGCGTAGGGAACGCCAATGGCAATGAGCAGTTCTTC.